This T cell receptor (beta chain) was captured by sequencing in a study of response to subunit inactivated influenza vaccine. This clonotype has a count of ten or more. TCRdb itself ran the RT-PCR reads through MiXCR, one entry per CDR3 protein. The table has some 180,000 distinct CDR3 sequences, around 8.8% seen once. The CDR3 spans 15 residues. V lost 0 bases to trimming and J lost 1 base, with 10 bases between them. Germline CDR1 reads LGHNA; CDR2 reads YNFKEQ. The chain links TRBV4-2 to TRBJ2-7; D not certain. The sequence was collected from a man between 50 and 59 years old who received an inactivated influenza vaccine. Specimen: non-naive T cells sorted from PBMCs, collected on the day of vaccination. The chain's CDR3 is CASSQDPSASYEQYF. The CDR3 coding sequence is TGTGCCAGCAGCCAAGATCCCAGTGCATCCTACGAGCAGTACTTC.